The rows below give T cell receptor beta chains drawn from one sample of a study of blood T cell repertoires in COVID-19. Method: immunoSEQ multiplex PCR; TCRdb's copy keeps in-frame clones and lacks some. The sample consists of just under 20,000 clones, around nine tenths of them appearing once. The source material was peripheral blood. The source is a human donor with active COVID-19. The donor label of this sample is uncertain. The CDR3 runs from the conserved cysteine through the conserved F or W. D genes are given only for firm matches. Some rows mark clone size as missing; the rest say once, few, many or name a class of expanded clone.

J gene | D gene | clone size | V gene | CDR3 protein | CDR3 DNA
TRBJ2-1 | TRBD2 | . | TRBV5-1 | CASSSGLGLALEQFF | TGCGCCAGCAGCTCGGGGCTGGGACTAGCACTTGAGCAGTTCTTC
TRBJ1-5 | . | once | TRBV11-2 | CASSFGDNQPQHF | TGTGCCAGCAGCTTTGGAGACAATCAGCCCCAGCATTTT
TRBJ2-5 | TRBD2 | . | TRBV13 | CASSAISGRPRETQYF | TGTGCCAGCAGCGCTATTAGCGGGAGGCCCCGGGAGACCCAGTACTTC
TRBJ1-2 | . | . | TRBV7-8 | CASSNTGIGYTF | TGTGCCAGCAGCAACACAGGGATCGGCTACACCTTC
TRBJ1-2 | TRBD1 | . | TRBV5-5 | CASSLALGQGASYGYTF | TGTGCCAGCAGCTTGGCCCTGGGACAGGGGGCTAGCTATGGCTACACCTTC
TRBJ2-2 | . | . | TRBV6-2/TRBV6-3 | CASSSLLAPGELFF | TGTGCCAGCAGTAGTCTGCTAGCTCCCGGGGAGCTGTTTTTT
TRBJ1-5 | . | . | TRBV30 | CAWSSGFPNQPQHF | TGTGCCTGGAGCTCAGGGTTCCCCAATCAGCCCCAGCATTTT
TRBJ1-6 | TRBD1 | . | TRBV4-1 | CASSQTGTGSNSPLHF | TGCGCCAGCAGCCAAACCGGGACAGGATCCAATTCACCCCTCCACTTT
TRBJ2-1 | . | . | TRBV24-1 | CATSDLDGNEQFF | TGTGCCACCAGTGACCTTGACGGGAATGAGCAGTTCTTC
TRBJ2-7 | TRBD2 | once | TRBV11-2 | CASSLDSGMDYEQYF | TGTGCCAGCAGCTTAGATAGCGGGATGGACTACGAGCAGTACTTC
TRBJ2-2 | . | few | TRBV7-3 | CASSPLGQNTGELFF | TGTGCCAGCAGCCCCCTGGGACAGAACACCGGGGAGCTGTTTTTT
TRBJ2-3 | TRBD2 | . | TRBV11-2 | CASSLIGLAGAGDTQYF | TGTGCCAGCAGCTTAATAGGACTAGCGGGAGCAGGAGATACGCAGTATTTT
TRBJ2-1 | TRBD2 | . | TRBV4-1 | CASSLIEAGGRNYEQFF | TGCGCCAGCAGCCTTATTGAAGCGGGAGGGCGCAACTATGAGCAGTTCTTC
TRBJ1-6 | TRBD1 | . | TRBV6-5 | CASSRTGASPLHF | TGTGCCAGCAGTAGGACAGGGGCCTCACCCCTCCACTTT
TRBJ1-5 | . | . | TRBV28 | CASTPSWGEGQPQHF | TGTGCCAGCACCCCATCCTGGGGGGAAGGTCAGCCCCAGCATTTT
TRBJ2-1 | . | . | TRBV5-5 | CASSLEPTGSYAYNEQFF | TGTGCCAGCAGCTTGGAACCAACCGGGAGTTACGCCTACAATGAGCAGTTCTTC
TRBJ2-1 | . | . | TRBV29-1 | CSVGIAYNEQFF | TGCAGCGTTGGAATAGCCTACAATGAGCAGTTCTTC
TRBJ2-2 | . | . | TRBV28 | CASSLSILRESLNTGELFF | TGTGCCAGCAGTTTATCTATCCTCAGGGAATCTCTGAACACCGGGGAGCTGTTTTTT
TRBJ1-1 | TRBD1 | . | TRBV6-2/TRBV6-3 | CASSPDREVTEAFF | TGTGCCAGCAGCCCCGACAGGGAGGTGACTGAAGCTTTCTTT
TRBJ1-1 | . | . | TRBV19 | CASRLGSATEAFF | TGTGCCAGTAGGCTAGGCTCGGCCACTGAAGCTTTCTTT
TRBJ1-5 | . | . | TRBV7-9 | CASSASNQPQHF | TGTGCCAGCAGCGCGTCAAATCAGCCCCAGCATTTT
TRBJ2-3 | TRBD2 | . | TRBV27 | CASLKAGGSTDTQYF | TGTGCCAGCCTAAAAGCGGGAGGGAGCACAGATACGCAGTATTTT
TRBJ1-1 | . | . | TRBV4-1 | CASSQVQNTEAFF | TGCGCCAGCAGCCAAGTACAGAACACTGAAGCTTTCTTT
TRBJ1-2 | TRBD1 | . | TRBV25-1 | CASSLGQGGDGYTF | TGTGCCAGCTCCCTAGGACAGGGAGGGGATGGCTACACCTTC
TRBJ2-7 | . | . | TRBV6-5 | CASRTPLRGYYEQYF | TGTGCCAGCAGAACTCCCCTCAGGGGATACTACGAGCAGTACTTC
TRBJ2-3 | . | . | TRBV7-3 | CASSLDPRVTQYF | TGTGCCAGCAGCTTAGATCCCCGCGTTACGCAGTATTTT
TRBJ2-5 | TRBD2 | . | TRBV3-1/TRBV3-2 | CASSPPPAGRQTQYF | TGTGCCAGCAGCCCCCCCCCAGCGGGAAGGCAGACCCAGTACTTC
TRBJ1-5 | . | . | TRBV14 | CASSRRGDNQPQHF | TGTGCCAGCAGCCGGCGGGGAGACAATCAGCCCCAGCATTTT
TRBJ2-7 | . | . | TRBV24-1 | CATSDGYRVEQYF | TGTGCCACCAGTGATGGATACAGGGTCGAGCAGTACTTC
TRBJ2-2 | . | few | TRBV10-3 | CAISEQGGGELFF | TGTGCCATCAGTGAACAGGGCGGCGGGGAGCTGTTTTTT
TRBJ1-2 | TRBD1 | once | TRBV5-1 | CASSLFGQGAGYTF | TGCGCCAGCAGCTTGTTCGGCCAGGGGGCTGGCTACACCTTC
TRBJ2-5 | . | . | TRBV6-2/TRBV6-3 | CASSYGQGGQETQYF | TGTGCCAGCAGTTACGGGCAGGGAGGCCAAGAGACCCAGTACTTC
TRBJ2-7 | . | . | TRBV5-1 | CASSPRSSEYEQYF | TGCGCCAGCAGCCCGAGGAGCTCGGAGTACGAGCAGTACTTC
TRBJ2-1 | . | . | TRBV5-4 | CASSPGLTLYNEQFF | TGTGCCAGCAGCCCGGGACTCACCCTATACAATGAGCAGTTCTTC